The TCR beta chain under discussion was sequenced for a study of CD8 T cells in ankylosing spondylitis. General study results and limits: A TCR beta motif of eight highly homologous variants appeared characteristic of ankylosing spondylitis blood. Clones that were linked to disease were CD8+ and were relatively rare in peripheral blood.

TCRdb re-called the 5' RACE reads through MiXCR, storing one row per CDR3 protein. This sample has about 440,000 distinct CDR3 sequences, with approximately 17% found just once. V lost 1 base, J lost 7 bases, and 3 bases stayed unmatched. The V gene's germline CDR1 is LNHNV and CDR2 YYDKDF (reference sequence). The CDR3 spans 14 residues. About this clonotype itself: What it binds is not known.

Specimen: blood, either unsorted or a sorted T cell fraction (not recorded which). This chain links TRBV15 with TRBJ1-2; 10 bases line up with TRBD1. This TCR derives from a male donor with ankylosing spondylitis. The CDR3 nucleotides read TGTGCCACCAGCAGAGCTGGGACAGGGGCTGGCTACACCTTC. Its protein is CATSRAGTGAGYTF.